This TCR beta chain was captured by sequencing in a study of post-analysis software for immune sequencing data. Unique molecular identifiers were carried by the TCR beta cDNA libraries. Using its own MiXCR run on the PCR reads, TCRdb lists one record per CDR3 protein. The data contain under 200,000 distinct CDR3 sequences, under 40% of them singletons. Looked up from germline, CDR1 is MDHEN and CDR2 is SYDVKM. The germline V and J ends were trimmed by 4 bases and 10 bases, with 9 bases remaining between them. There are 11 residues in the CDR3. In its sample, this clonotype was seen a few times. The target antigen is unknown. General study findings and limits: Comparison of patients with controls showed about 5 TRBV segments more frequent in patients, TRBV5-6, TRBV5-1 and TRBV20-1 among them.

The clonotype comes from a girl aged 5-17 years with multiple sclerosis. Sample: blood, taken after autologous hematopoietic stem cell transplantation. This chain connects TRBV28 to TRBJ2-3; possible D gene TRBD1, 6 bases. CDR3 nucleotide sequence: TGTGCCAGCAGTTCGGACAGCCCGCAGTATTTT. Its protein product is CASSSDSPQYF.